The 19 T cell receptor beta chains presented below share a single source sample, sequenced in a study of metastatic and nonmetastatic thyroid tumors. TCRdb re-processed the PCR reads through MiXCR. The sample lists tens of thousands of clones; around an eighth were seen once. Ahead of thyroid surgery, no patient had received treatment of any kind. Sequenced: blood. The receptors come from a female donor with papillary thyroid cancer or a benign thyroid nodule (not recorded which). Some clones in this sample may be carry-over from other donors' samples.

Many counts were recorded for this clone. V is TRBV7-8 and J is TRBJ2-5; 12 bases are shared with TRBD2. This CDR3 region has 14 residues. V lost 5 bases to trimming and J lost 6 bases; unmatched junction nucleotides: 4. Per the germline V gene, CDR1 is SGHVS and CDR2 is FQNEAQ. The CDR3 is CASSPTSGRQTQYF. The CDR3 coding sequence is TGTGCCAGCAGCCCAACTAGCGGGAGGCAGACCCAGTACTTC.

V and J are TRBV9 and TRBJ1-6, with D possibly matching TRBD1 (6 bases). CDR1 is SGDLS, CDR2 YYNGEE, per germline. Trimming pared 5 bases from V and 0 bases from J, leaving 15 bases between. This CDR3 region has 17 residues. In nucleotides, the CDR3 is TGTGCCAGCAGTGAAGGGGGGGATCCCTCCTATAATTCACCCCTCCACTTT. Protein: CASSEGGDPSYNSPLHF.

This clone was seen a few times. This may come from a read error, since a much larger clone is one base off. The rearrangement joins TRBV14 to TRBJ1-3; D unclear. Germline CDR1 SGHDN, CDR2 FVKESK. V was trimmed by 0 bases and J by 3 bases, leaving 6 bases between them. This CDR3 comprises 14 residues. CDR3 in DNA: TGTGCCAGCAGCCAAGAAAAAGGTGGAAACACCATATATTTT. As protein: CASSQEKGGNTIYF.

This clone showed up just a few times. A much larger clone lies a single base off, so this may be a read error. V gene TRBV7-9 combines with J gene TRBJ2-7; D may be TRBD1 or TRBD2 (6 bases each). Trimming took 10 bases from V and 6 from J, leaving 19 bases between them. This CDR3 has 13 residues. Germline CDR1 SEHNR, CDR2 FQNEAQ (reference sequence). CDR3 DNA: TGTGCCATCGGAAACGGGGGACATGGCGAGCAGTACTTC. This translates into CAIGNGGHGEQYF.

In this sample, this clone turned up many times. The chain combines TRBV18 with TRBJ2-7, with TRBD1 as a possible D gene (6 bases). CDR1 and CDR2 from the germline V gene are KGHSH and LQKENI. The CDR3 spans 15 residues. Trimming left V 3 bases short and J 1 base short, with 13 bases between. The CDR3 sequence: CASSPGGQLSYEQYF. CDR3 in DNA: TGTGCCAGCTCACCGGGTGGACAGCTATCCTACGAGCAGTACTTC.

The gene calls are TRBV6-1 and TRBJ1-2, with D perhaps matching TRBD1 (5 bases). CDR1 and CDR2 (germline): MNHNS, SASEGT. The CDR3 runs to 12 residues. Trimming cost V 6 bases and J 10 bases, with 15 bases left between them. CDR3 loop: CASRTYAGVYTF. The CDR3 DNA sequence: TGTGCCAGCAGAACCTACGCGGGGGTCTACACCTTC.

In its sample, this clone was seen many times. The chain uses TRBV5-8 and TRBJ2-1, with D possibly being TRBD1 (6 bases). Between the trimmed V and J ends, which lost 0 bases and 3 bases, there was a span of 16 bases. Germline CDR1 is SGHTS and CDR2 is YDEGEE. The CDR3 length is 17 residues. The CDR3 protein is CASSLERSDRLYNEQFF. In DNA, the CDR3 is TGTGCCAGCAGCTTGGAGCGATCGGACAGACTCTACAATGAGCAGTTCTTC.

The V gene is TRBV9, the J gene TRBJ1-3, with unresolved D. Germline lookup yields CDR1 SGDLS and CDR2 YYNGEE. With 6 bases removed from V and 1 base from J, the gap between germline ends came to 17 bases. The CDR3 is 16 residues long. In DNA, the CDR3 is TGTGCCAGCATCCCTGAGGGAGGTTCTTCTGGAAACACCATATATTTT. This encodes CASIPEGGSSGNTIYF.

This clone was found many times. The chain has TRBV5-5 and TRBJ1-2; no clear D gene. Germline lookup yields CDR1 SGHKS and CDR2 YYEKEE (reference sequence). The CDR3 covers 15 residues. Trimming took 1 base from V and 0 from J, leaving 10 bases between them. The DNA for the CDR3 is TGTGCCAGCAGCTTGAGTGGCAGATCTAACTATGGCTACACCTTC. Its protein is CASSLSGRSNYGYTF.

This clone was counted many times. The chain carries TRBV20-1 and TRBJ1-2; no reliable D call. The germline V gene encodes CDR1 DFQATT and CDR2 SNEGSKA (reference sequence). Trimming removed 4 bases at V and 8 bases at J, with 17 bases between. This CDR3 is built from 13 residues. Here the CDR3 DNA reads TGCAGTGCTATTGGGCAGCCTATAGGAGGCTACACCTTC. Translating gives CSAIGQPIGGYTF.

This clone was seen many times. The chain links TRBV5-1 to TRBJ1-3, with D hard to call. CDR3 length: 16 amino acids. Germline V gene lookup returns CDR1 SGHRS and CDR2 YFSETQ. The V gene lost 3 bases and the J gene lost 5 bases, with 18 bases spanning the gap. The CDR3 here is CASSSTDSDVRNTIYF. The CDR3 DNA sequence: TGCGCCAGCAGCTCCACGGACTCGGACGTAAGAAACACCATATATTTT.

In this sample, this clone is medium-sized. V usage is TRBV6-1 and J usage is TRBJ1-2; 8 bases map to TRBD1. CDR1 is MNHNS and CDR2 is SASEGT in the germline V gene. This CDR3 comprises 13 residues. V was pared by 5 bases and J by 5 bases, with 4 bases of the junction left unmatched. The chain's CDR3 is CASSPDREYGYTF. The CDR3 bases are TGTGCCAGCAGTCCGGACAGGGAGTATGGCTACACCTTC.

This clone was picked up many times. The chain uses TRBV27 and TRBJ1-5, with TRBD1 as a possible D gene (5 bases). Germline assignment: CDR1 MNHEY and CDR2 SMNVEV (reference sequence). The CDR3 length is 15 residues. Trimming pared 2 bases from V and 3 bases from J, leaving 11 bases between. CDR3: CASSLRGSYNQPQHF. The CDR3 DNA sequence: TGTGCCAGCAGTTTAAGGGGTTCTTACAATCAGCCCCAGCATTTT.

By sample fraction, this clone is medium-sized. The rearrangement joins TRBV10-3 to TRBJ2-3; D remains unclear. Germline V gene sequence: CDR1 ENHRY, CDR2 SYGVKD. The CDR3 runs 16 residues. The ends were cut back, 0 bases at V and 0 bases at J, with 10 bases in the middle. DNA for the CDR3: TGTGCCATCAGTGAGTCGAAGGGCTCGAGCACAGATACGCAGTATTTT. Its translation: CAISESKGSSTDTQYF.

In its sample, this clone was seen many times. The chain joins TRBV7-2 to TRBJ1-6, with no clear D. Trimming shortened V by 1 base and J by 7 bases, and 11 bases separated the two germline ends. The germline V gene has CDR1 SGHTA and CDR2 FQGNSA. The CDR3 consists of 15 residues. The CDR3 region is CASSLDNGKNSPLHF. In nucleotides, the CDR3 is TGTGCCAGCAGCTTAGACAACGGGAAGAATTCACCCCTCCACTTT.

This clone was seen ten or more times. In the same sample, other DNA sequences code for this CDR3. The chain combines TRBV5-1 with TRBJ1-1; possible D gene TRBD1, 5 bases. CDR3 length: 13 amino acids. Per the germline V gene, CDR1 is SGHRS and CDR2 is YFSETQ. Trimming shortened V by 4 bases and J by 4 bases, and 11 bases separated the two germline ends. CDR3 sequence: CASSLGRGTEAFF. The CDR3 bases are TGCGCCAGCAGCCTAGGGAGGGGCACTGAAGCTTTCTTT.

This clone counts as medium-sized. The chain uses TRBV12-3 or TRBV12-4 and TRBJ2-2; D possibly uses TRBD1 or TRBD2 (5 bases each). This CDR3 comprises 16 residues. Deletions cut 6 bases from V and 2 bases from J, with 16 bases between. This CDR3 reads CASSSRGSTNTGELFF. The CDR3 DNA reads TGTGCCAGCAGCTCCCGGGGCAGTACTAACACCGGGGAGCTGTTTTTT.

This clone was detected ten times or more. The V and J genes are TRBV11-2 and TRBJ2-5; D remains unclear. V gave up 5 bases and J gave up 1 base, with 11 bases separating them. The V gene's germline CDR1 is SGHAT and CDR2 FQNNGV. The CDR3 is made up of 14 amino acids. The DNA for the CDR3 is TGTGCCAGCAGCCGAGTCACGGTCCAAGAGACCCAGTACTTC. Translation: CASSRVTVQETQYF.

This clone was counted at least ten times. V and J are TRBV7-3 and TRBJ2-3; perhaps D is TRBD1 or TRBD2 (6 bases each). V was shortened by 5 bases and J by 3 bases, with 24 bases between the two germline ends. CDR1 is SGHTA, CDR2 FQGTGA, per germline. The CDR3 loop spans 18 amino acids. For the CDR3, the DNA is TGTGCCAGCAGCCCCTCCCGGGGGCGCGAACAGCCTACAGATACGCAGTATTTT. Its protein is CASSPSRGREQPTDTQYF. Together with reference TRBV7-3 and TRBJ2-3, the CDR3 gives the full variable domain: GAGVSQTPSNKVTEKGKYVELRCDPISGHTALYWYRQSLGQGPEFLIYFQGTGAADDSGLPNDRFFAVRPEGSVSTLKIQRTERGDSAVYLCASSPSRGREQPTDTQYFGPGTRLTVL.